These T cell receptor beta chains were read from a single sample in a study of blood T cell repertoires in COVID-19. Here immunoSEQ multiplex PCR was the method, and the copy in TCRdb shows in-frame clones only, minus some. This table holds fewer than 400,000 clones, roughly 90% found once. Sequencing was carried out using PBMCs or T cells enriched from blood (not recorded which). The source of these receptors is a woman aged 25 to 39 who had recovered from COVID-19. CDR3s include the opening cysteine and the closing phenylalanine or tryptophan. D genes are given only for firm matches. A clone size is listed for some rows: how often the clone was seen (once, few, many), or a class if it is expanded.

cdr3_length | j_call | clone_size | v_call | d_call | cdr3_aa | cdr3_nt
17 | TRBJ2-2 | . | TRBV7-9 | TRBD1 | CASSHGLGQGLTGELFF | TGTGCCAGCAGCCACGGACTGGGACAGGGTTTGACCGGGGAGCTGTTTTTT
14 | TRBJ2-7 | . | TRBV30 | . | CAYGRGSKTYEQYF | TGTGCCTATGGAAGGGGCAGTAAAACCTACGAGCAGTACTTC
12 | TRBJ2-7 | . | TRBV14 | . | CASSPSNYEQYF | TGTGCCAGCAGCCCTAGTAACTACGAGCAGTACTTC
15 | TRBJ2-1 | . | TRBV27 | . | CASSLLTSIYNEQFF | TGTGCCAGCAGTTTATTGACTAGTATCTACAATGAGCAGTTCTTC
15 | TRBJ1-1 | . | TRBV18 | . | CASSPGAGVDTEAFF | TGTGCCAGCTCACCGGGAGCAGGGGTTGACACTGAAGCTTTCTTT
16 | TRBJ1-6 | . | TRBV13 | . | CASSLALAGRNSPLHF | TGTGCCAGCAGCTTAGCATTGGCAGGGAGGAATTCACCCCTCCACTTT
15 | TRBJ2-6 | . | TRBV18 | . | CASSPPPAGANVLTF | TGTGCCAGCTCACCACCCCCGGCTGGGGCCAACGTCCTGACTTTC
15 | TRBJ1-1 | . | TRBV9 | . | CASSALSTVNTEAFF | TGTGCCAGCAGCGCCCTTTCGACAGTGAACACTGAAGCTTTCTTT
15 | TRBJ2-7 | . | TRBV5-1 | TRBD2 | CASSLGRGTSYEQYF | TGCGCCAGCAGCTTGGGGCGGGGGACGTCGTACGAGCAGTACTTC
13 | TRBJ1-5 | . | TRBV30 | . | CAWSVLVGEPQHF | TGTGCCTGGAGTGTATTGGTCGGTGAGCCCCAGCATTTT
13 | TRBJ2-4 | once | TRBV9 | . | CASSVAGRDIQYF | TGTGCCAGCAGCGTAGCGGGAAGGGACATTCAGTACTTC
16 | TRBJ2-2 | . | TRBV7-3 | . | CASSLFRIGNTGELFF | TGTGCCAGCAGCTTATTCCGAATCGGGAACACCGGGGAGCTGTTTTTT
19 | TRBJ1-3 | few | TRBV29-1 | TRBD1 | CSVELTPGQGKGSGNTIYF | TGCAGCGTTGAACTCACGCCGGGACAGGGAAAAGGCTCTGGAAACACCATATATTTT
14 | TRBJ1-1 | once | TRBV30 | . | CAWSVVRPGTEAFF | TGTGCCTGGAGTGTAGTACGGCCGGGGACTGAAGCTTTCTTT
13 | TRBJ1-5 | . | TRBV29-1 | TRBD1 | CSALGQGGQPQHF | TGCAGCGCCCTGGGACAGGGGGGACAGCCCCAGCATTTT
14 | TRBJ2-1 | . | TRBV18 | . | CASSPIAQDNEQFF | TGTGCCAGCTCACCGATAGCGCAAGACAATGAGCAGTTCTTC
16 | TRBJ2-5 | . | TRBV7-9 | . | CASSLRAGASAETQYF | TGTGCCAGCAGCTTAAGGGCGGGGGCATCGGCGGAGACCCAGTACTTC
19 | TRBJ2-1 | . | TRBV27 | TRBD2 | CASTRFVTSGRESYNEQFF | TGTGCCAGCACCCGATTCGTAACTAGCGGGAGGGAATCCTACAATGAGCAGTTCTTC
19 | TRBJ2-3 | . | TRBV28 | TRBD2 | CASSSAGTSGSPSTDTQYF | TGTGCCAGCAGTTCCGCCGGGACTAGCGGGAGTCCAAGCACAGATACGCAGTATTTT
19 | TRBJ2-6 | . | TRBV19 | . | CASREPWGRDISGANVLTF | TGTGCCAGTAGAGAACCCTGGGGCAGGGATATCTCTGGGGCCAACGTCCTGACTTTC
13 | TRBJ2-7 | . | TRBV13 | TRBD1 | CASSPGQGGEQYF | TGTGCCAGCAGCCCGGGACAGGGAGGCGAGCAGTACTTC
15 | TRBJ1-6 | . | TRBV21-1 | . | CASSLLTSHNSPLHF | TGTGCCAGCAGCCTTCTGACATCCCATAATTCACCCCTCCACTTT
16 | TRBJ1-5 | . | TRBV4-2 | TRBD1 | CASSQDRGDRNQPQHF | TGTGCCAGCAGCCAAGACAGAGGGGACAGGAATCAGCCCCAGCATTTT
13 | TRBJ1-1 | . | TRBV6-5 | . | CASRRRQDPEAFF | TGTGCCAGCAGACGCCGACAGGACCCTGAAGCTTTCTTT
15 | TRBJ1-2 | few | TRBV18 | . | CASSQDSGVNYGYTF | TGTGCCAGCTCCCAGGACAGCGGAGTTAACTATGGCTACACCTTC
17 | TRBJ2-4 | . | TRBV11-2 | . | CASSLGWGAIAKNIQYF | TGTGCCAGCAGCTTGGGCTGGGGCGCTATAGCTAAAAACATTCAGTACTTC
13 | TRBJ2-3 | . | TRBV27 | . | CASSFLSTDTQYF | TGTGCCAGCAGTTTCCTTAGCACAGATACGCAGTATTTT
14 | TRBJ1-5 | . | TRBV19 | . | CASHTGISNQPQHF | TGTGCCAGCCACACAGGGATAAGCAATCAGCCCCAGCATTTT